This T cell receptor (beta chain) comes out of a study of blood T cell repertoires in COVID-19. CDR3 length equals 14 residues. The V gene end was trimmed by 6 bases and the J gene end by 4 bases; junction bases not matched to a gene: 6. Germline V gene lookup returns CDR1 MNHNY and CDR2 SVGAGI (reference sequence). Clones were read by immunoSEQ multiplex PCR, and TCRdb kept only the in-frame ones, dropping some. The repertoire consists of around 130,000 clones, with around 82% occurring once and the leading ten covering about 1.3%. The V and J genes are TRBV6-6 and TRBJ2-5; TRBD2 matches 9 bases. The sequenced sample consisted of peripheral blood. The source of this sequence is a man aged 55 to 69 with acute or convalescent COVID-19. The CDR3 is CASRNSGGGETQYF. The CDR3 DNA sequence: TGTGCCAGCAGGAATAGCGGGGGAGGAGAGACCCAGTACTTC.